This passage covers 30 T cell receptor beta chains from one sample sequenced in a study of T cell repertoires in ileal Crohn's disease. The data were produced by immunoSEQ multiplex PCR, yet TCRdb's version contains in-frame clones alone and is incomplete. The sample shows around 15,000 clones, under 80% of them seen only once. Sequenced sample: ileal tissue. These receptors were obtained from an adult with Crohn's disease.

In its sample, this clone is medium-sized. The CDR3 sequence: CASRGLAGGPSEQFF. CDR3 in DNA: TGTGCCAGCAGGGGACTAGCGGGAGGGCCCAGTGAGCAGTTCTTC. The chain recombines TRBV14 with TRBJ2-1, with 16 bases aligning to TRBD2. The germline CDR1 and CDR2 sequences are SGHDN and FVKESK. This CDR3 contains 15 residues. The ends lost 6 bases at V and 9 bases at J; junction bases unmatched: 5.

J is TRBJ2-7 and V is TRBV27; TRBD2 is a possible D gene (5 bases). Germline V gives CDR1 MNHEY, CDR2 SMNVEV (reference sequence). Trimming left V 6 bases short and J 3 bases short, with 15 bases between. This CDR3 region has 14 residues. DNA of the CDR3: TGTGCCAGCAGCCCTAGCAGTCGGGGCTACGAGCAGTACTTC. Translated, it gives CASSPSSRGYEQYF.

The chain is built from TRBV6-1 and TRBJ1-3; D ambiguous. CDR1 is MNHNS and CDR2 is SASEGT in the germline V gene. Trimming removed 11 bases from V and 0 bases from J, with 14 bases in between. CDR3 length equals 14 residues. The CDR3 DNA is TGTGCCTCAGCCCAGGATTACTCTGGAAACACCATATATTTT. Residues: CASAQDYSGNTIYF.

V is TRBV6-5 and J is TRBJ2-7; 8 bases line up with TRBD2. This CDR3 has 16 residues. V lost 0 bases and J lost 1; bases outside the gene matches: 5. Germline CDR1 reads MNHEY; CDR2 reads SVGAGI. The CDR3 nucleotides are TGTGCCAGCAGTTACTCCATACTAGCGGCATCCTACGAGCAGTACTTC. Amino acid sequence: CASSYSILAASYEQYF.

The chain carries TRBV27 and TRBJ1-2; D possibly corresponds to TRBD1 (5 bases). The CDR3 is 15 residues long. With 3 bases removed from V and 0 bases from J, the gap between germline ends came to 11 bases. Germline-derived CDR1 and CDR2 are MNHEY and SMNVEV (reference sequence). DNA of the CDR3: TGTGCCAGCAGTTTGCGGGGGTTAGCTAACTATGGCTACACCTTC. Its translation is CASSLRGLANYGYTF.

This clone has only a few counts. The chain couples TRBV9 to TRBJ2-1; the D is unclear. Per germline, CDR1 SGDLS and CDR2 YYNGEE. Trimming pared 2 bases from V and 2 bases from J, leaving 8 bases between. The CDR3 spans 14 residues. The CDR3 DNA sequence: TGTGCCAGCAGCGTCGATGACACCTACAATGAGCAGTTCTTC. Translated, it gives CASSVDDTYNEQFF.

This chain uses TRBV14 with TRBJ1-1; D possibly corresponds to TRBD1 (6 bases). V shed 5 bases and J shed 1 base, with 8 bases lying between them. The CDR3 loop spans 13 amino acids. Germline CDR1 SGHDN, CDR2 FVKESK. The CDR3 DNA sequence: TGTGCCAGCAGCTGGGGACAGAACACTGAAGCTTTCTTT. Protein sequence: CASSWGQNTEAFF.

The CDR3 reads CASSGSRTGEAFF. The CDR3 DNA reads TGTGCCAGCAGTGGTAGCCGAACAGGTGAAGCTTTCTTT. The chain has TRBV2 and TRBJ1-1, with a possible D match to TRBD1 (5 bases). The germline V and J ends were trimmed by 4 bases and 7 bases, with 13 bases remaining between them. The CDR3 sequence is 13 residues long. Per the germline V gene, CDR1 is SNHLY and CDR2 is FYNNEI.

This rearrangement joins TRBV28 to TRBJ2-4; 7 bases are shared with TRBD1. The germline CDR1 and CDR2 sequences are MDHEN and SYDVKM. J gave up 7 bases and V 4 bases, and 4 bases lay outside the gene matches. The CDR3 is made up of 13 amino acids. The CDR3 DNA reads TGTGCCAGCAGTTCCCAGGGGGTGAACATTCAGTACTTC. Amino acids: CASSSQGVNIQYF.

This clone was detected only a few times. The gene calls are TRBV19 and TRBJ2-7; 8 bases are a match to TRBD1. CDR3 size: 18 residues. V shed 7 bases and J 0 bases; nucleotides not matched to a gene: 17. Per germline, CDR1 LNHDA and CDR2 SQIVND (reference sequence). The CDR3 is CASTPGQDPISSSYEQYF. The CDR3 nucleotides are TGTGCCAGTACCCCGGGACAGGACCCAATTTCTAGCTCCTACGAGCAGTACTTC.

The chain has TRBV28 and TRBJ1-1, with D hard to call. There are 13 residues in the CDR3. In germline, CDR1 is MDHEN, CDR2 SYDVKM. V lost 8 bases and J 2 bases, leaving 12 bases between the germline ends. Here the CDR3 reads CASGRDTNTEAFF. In DNA form, the CDR3 reads TGTGCCAGCGGGAGAGATACTAACACTGAAGCTTTCTTT. The full variable domain, rest sourced from reference TRBV28 and TRBJ1-1, is DVKVTQSSRYLVKRTGEKVFLECVQDMDHENMFWYRQDPGLGLRLIYFSYDVKMKEKGDIPEGYSVSREKKERFSLILESASTNQTSMYLCASGRDTNTEAFFGQGTRLTVV.

The CDR3 DNA sequence: TGCGCCATCAGAAGTAGCTCCTATAATTCACCCCTCCACTTT. Its protein product is CAIRSSSYNSPLHF. V usage is TRBV10-2 and J usage is TRBJ1-6; D ambiguous. Deletions cut 10 bases from V and 0 bases from J, with 10 bases between. The length of the CDR3 is 14 residues. Germline lookup yields CDR1 WSHSY and CDR2 SAAADI.

V gene TRBV6-1 combines with J gene TRBJ1-5; 8 bases match TRBD1. With 5 bases clipped from V and 7 bases from J, the junction kept 10 bases outside the gene matches. The V gene's germline CDR1 is MNHNS and CDR2 SASEGT. This CDR3 is built from 15 residues. This CDR3 is CASSPLPDRVQPQHF. CDR3 in DNA: TGTGCCAGCAGTCCCCTCCCGGACAGGGTCCAGCCCCAGCATTTT.

CDR3 nucleotide sequence: TGTGCCAGCAGTACTAGGACTAACTATGGCTACACCTTC. Encoded protein: CASSTRTNYGYTF. This chain connects TRBV5-4 to TRBJ1-2; D ambiguous. The ends were cut back, 5 bases at V and 0 bases at J, with 8 bases in the middle. From germline, CDR1 is SGHNT and CDR2 YYREEE (reference sequence). CDR3 length equals 13 residues.

The CDR3 DNA reads as TGTGCCAGCACCCCGTACGGAGCGAACACTGAAGCTTTCTTT. Amino acid sequence: CASTPYGANTEAFF. This chain connects TRBV28 to TRBJ1-1; D remains unclear. The CDR3 runs 14 residues. The germline V gene has CDR1 MDHEN and CDR2 SYDVKM. V gave up 7 bases and J gave up 1 base, with 13 bases separating them.

This chain joins TRBV19 and TRBJ2-1; 9 bases line up with TRBD1. Germline CDR1 LNHDA, CDR2 SQIVND (reference sequence). With 7 bases clipped from V and 0 bases from J, the junction kept 7 bases outside the gene matches. The CDR3 loop spans 16 amino acids. The CDR3 loop reads CASTRTDRGSYNEQFF. The CDR3 coding sequence is TGTGCCAGTACAAGAACGGACAGGGGCTCCTACAATGAGCAGTTCTTC.

The chain employs TRBV20-1 and TRBJ2-5; the D is unclear. V lost 6 bases and J 0 bases, leaving 2 bases between the germline ends. The CDR3 covers 10 residues. CDR1 is DFQATT and CDR2 is SNEGSKA in the germline V gene (reference sequence). The CDR3 nucleotides are TGCAGTGCCTACCAAGAGACCCAGTACTTC. This sequence encodes CSAYQETQYF.

The chain joins TRBV7-3 to TRBJ1-2; possibly TRBD1 for D (6 bases). CDR1 and CDR2 from the germline V gene are SGHTA and FQGTGA. V gave up 2 bases and J gave up 6 bases, with 7 bases separating them. This CDR3 has 12 amino acids. In DNA form, the CDR3 reads TGTGCCAGCAGCTTACAGGGGCATGGCTACACCTTC. It yields the protein CASSLQGHGYTF.

A single count supports this clone. CDR3 in amino acids: CASRQSGYNSPLHF. CDR3 bases: TGTGCCAGCAGACAGAGTGGCTATAATTCACCCCTCCACTTT. V and J are TRBV28 and TRBJ1-6; D remains unclear. Trimming cost V 6 bases and J 3 bases, with 9 bases left between them. The CDR3 covers 14 residues. Germline V gene sequence: CDR1 MDHEN, CDR2 SYDVKM.

The chain uses TRBV7-2 and TRBJ2-5; D not resolved. Germline assignment: CDR1 SGHTA and CDR2 FQGNSA. Trimming removed 1 base at V and 2 bases at J, with 8 bases between. The CDR3 is 14 residues long. In DNA form, the CDR3 reads TGTGCCAGCAGCTTAGTTATACAGCAAGAGACCCAGTACTTC. As protein: CASSLVIQQETQYF.

J is TRBJ1-2 and V is TRBV27; 7 nucleotides match TRBD1. The CDR3 runs 13 residues. Per germline, CDR1 MNHEY and CDR2 SMNVEV (reference sequence). J lost 2 bases, V lost 6 bases, and 3 bases had no gene match. The CDR3 DNA follows: TGTGCCAGCAGCGTGGGACAGAACTATGGCTACACCTTC. This gives the protein CASSVGQNYGYTF.

The chain combines TRBV5-1 with TRBJ2-7, with 11 bases that match TRBD1. This CDR3 has 14 amino acids. With V trimmed by 1 base and J by 6 bases, 3 bases remained unmatched. Germline CDR1 SGHRS, CDR2 YFSETQ. The CDR3 spells CASSLRGQGVEQYF. The CDR3 bases are TGCGCCAGCAGCTTGAGGGGACAGGGGGTCGAGCAGTACTTC.

This chain uses TRBV4-2 with TRBJ2-3; 8 nucleotides line up with TRBD2. Germline CDR1 and CDR2: LGHNA and YNFKEQ. The CDR3 is made up of 19 amino acids. The trim removed 0 bases at V and 4 bases at J, leaving 15 bases unmatched. The CDR3 bases are TGTGCCAGCAGCCAAGATAGTTGGGTCGGGGGGGGCCCTGCAGATACGCAGTATTTT. Protein sequence: CASSQDSWVGGGPADTQYF.

In its sample, this clone was seen a few times. Other DNA sequences from this sample encode an identical CDR3 as well. V and J are TRBV7-3 and TRBJ2-7, with D possibly being TRBD2 (6 bases). The CDR3 extends over 14 amino acids. Per the germline V gene, CDR1 is SGHTA and CDR2 is FQGTGA. Trimming left V 2 bases short and J 1 base short, with 9 bases between. CDR3 protein: CASSLGGQSYEQYF. As DNA, the CDR3 is TGTGCCAGCAGCTTAGGAGGGCAATCCTACGAGCAGTACTTC.

J is TRBJ2-1 and V is TRBV7-2, with 9 bases that match TRBD2. This CDR3 comprises 16 residues. V gave up 6 bases and J gave up 9 bases; unmatched junction bases: 15. Germline V CDR1 and CDR2: SGHTA, FQGNSA. Here the CDR3 DNA reads TGTGCCAGCAGGCCCTGGGAGGGACTAGCTGGCGGTGAGCAGTTCTTC. Residues: CASRPWEGLAGGEQFF.

This clone was recorded only once. The chain has TRBV19 and TRBJ2-1; 15 positions match TRBD2. J lost 6 bases, V lost 4 bases, and 1 base had no gene match. Germline V CDR1 and CDR2: LNHDA, SQIVND (reference sequence). This CDR3 region has 15 residues. The CDR3 coding sequence is TGTGCCAGTAGTAGGACTAGCGGGGGGGCCAATGAGCAGTTCTTC. This codes for CASSRTSGGANEQFF.

CDR3 residues: CASSEGYNEQFF. In nucleotides, the CDR3 is TGTGCCAGCTCAGAGGGATACAATGAGCAGTTCTTC. The chain joins TRBV19 to TRBJ2-1; perhaps TRBD2 as D (5 bases). Germline CDR1 reads LNHDA; CDR2 reads SQIVND (reference sequence). The CDR3 runs 12 residues. Trimming left V 9 bases short and J 4 bases short, with 10 bases between. Combining the CDR3 with reference TRBV19 and TRBJ2-1 gives the whole variable domain DGGITQSPKYLFRKEGQNVTLSCEQNLNHDAMYWYRQDPGQGLRLIYYSQIVNDFQKGDIAEGYSVSREKKESFPLTVTSAQKNPTAFYLCASSEGYNEQFFGPGTRLTVL.

This clone was seen a handful of times. The chain employs TRBV28 and TRBJ1-1; TRBD1 might be the D (6 bases). CDR1 MDHEN and CDR2 SYDVKM come from the germline V gene. V was clipped by 6 bases and J by 2 bases, with 10 bases between them. This CDR3 has 13 residues. The CDR3 coding sequence is TGTGCCAGCAGCCGGACAGTAAACACTGAAGCTTTCTTT. Amino acids: CASSRTVNTEAFF.

This clone occurred a few times. The chain recombines TRBV7-6 with TRBJ1-3; no clear D. This CDR3 has 13 residues. Germline CDR1 SGHVS, CDR2 FNYEAQ. The V end lost 1 base, the J end lost 7 bases, and 8 bases lay between the germline ends. CDR3 sequence reads: CASSLGTSNTIYF. The CDR3 coding sequence is TGTGCCAGCAGCTTAGGAACCAGTAACACCATATATTTT.

The J gene is TRBJ2-7, the V gene TRBV19; 8 bases agree with TRBD1. The CDR3 spans 14 residues. Germline V lookup: CDR1 LNHDA, CDR2 SQIVND (reference sequence). The junction had 8 bases not matched to a gene; V was cut back by 6 bases and J by 4 bases. The CDR3 nucleotides read TGTGCCAGTAGCCCCGGGCAGGGGGCTTACGAGCAGTACTTC. This encodes CASSPGQGAYEQYF.